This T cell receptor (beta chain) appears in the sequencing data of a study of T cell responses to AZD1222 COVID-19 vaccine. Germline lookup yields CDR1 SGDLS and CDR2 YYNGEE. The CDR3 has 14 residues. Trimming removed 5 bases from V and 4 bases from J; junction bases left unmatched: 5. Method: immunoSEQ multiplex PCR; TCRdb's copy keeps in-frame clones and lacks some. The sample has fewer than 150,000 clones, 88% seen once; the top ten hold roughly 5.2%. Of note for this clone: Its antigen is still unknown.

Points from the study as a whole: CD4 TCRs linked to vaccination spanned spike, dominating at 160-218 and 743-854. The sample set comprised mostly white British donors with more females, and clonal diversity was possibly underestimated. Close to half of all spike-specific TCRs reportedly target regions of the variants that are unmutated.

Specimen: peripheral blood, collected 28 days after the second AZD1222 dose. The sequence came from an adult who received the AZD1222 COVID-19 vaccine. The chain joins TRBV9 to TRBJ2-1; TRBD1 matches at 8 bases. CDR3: CASRETGEYNEQFF. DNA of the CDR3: TGTGCCAGCAGGGAGACAGGGGAATACAATGAGCAGTTCTTC.